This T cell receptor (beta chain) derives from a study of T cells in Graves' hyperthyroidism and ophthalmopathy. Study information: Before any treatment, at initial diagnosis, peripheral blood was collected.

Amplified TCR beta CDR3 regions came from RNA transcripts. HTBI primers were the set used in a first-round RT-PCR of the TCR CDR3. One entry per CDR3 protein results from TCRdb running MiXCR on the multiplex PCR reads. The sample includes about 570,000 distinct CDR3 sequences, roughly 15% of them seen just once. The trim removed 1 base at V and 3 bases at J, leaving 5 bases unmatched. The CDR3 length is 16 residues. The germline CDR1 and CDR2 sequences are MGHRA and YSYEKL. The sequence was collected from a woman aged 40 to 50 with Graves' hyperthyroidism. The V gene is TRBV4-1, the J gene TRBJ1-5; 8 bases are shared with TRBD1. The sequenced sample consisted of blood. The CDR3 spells CASSQAGQGPNQPQHF. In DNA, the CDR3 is TGCGCCAGCAGCCAAGCCGGACAGGGCCCCAATCAGCCCCAGCATTTT.